One and the same sample provided the 16 T cell receptor beta chains below, sequenced in a study of T cells in Graves' hyperthyroidism and ophthalmopathy. TCR beta CDR3 sequences were amplified from RNA transcripts. First-round RT-PCR targeting the TCR CDR3 was performed with the HTBI primer set. TCRdb redid the calling of the multiplex PCR reads with MiXCR, one entry per CDR3 protein. The profile shows roughly 560,000 distinct CDR3 sequences, 14% to 15% of them singletons. Sequenced input: blood. The receptors were gathered from a woman aged 40-49 years with Graves' ophthalmopathy.

Ten or more counts support this clonotype. The gene calls are TRBV7-2 and TRBJ2-5, with no clear D. The CDR3 has 15 amino acids. The germline gives CDR1 SGHTA, CDR2 FQGNSA. Trimming removed 7 bases from V and 5 bases from J, with 20 bases in between. The CDR3 sequence is CASMESSGKIETQYF. CDR3 nucleotide sequence: TGTGCCAGCATGGAGAGCTCCGGCAAAATCGAGACCCAGTACTTC.

Ten or more counts support this clonotype. The V and J genes are TRBV7-6 and TRBJ2-2; 9 bases map to TRBD2. Germline V gene data show CDR1 as SGHVS and CDR2 as FNYEAQ. The CDR3 sequence is 11 residues long. The CDR3 coding sequence is TGTGCTACTAGCGGGACCGGGGAGCTGTTTTTT. Protein sequence: CATSGTGELFF.

This clonotype came up many times. The chain uses TRBV11-1 and TRBJ2-2; D uncertain. Trimming took off 8 bases at V and 5 bases at J, with 15 bases between the two ends. The V gene's germline CDR1 is SGHAT and CDR2 FQDESV (reference sequence). The CDR3 extends over 14 amino acids. The CDR3 loop reads CASGRAVLTGELFF. CDR3 sequence (DNA): TGTGCCAGCGGACGCGCAGTATTAACCGGGGAGCTGTTTTTT.

This clonotype was seen many times. A read error may account for a junction end that differs from germline. The chain is built from TRBV12-3 or TRBV12-4 and TRBJ2-2; the D gene is possibly TRBD2 (6 bases). This CDR3 contains 15 residues. The CDR3 here is CASRFSGANTGELLF. As DNA, the CDR3 is TGTGCCAGCCGGTTTAGCGGAGCGAACACCGGGGAGCTGCTTTTT.

There are many counts of this clonotype. The V gene is TRBV20-1, the J gene TRBJ2-4; no definite D call. Between the trimmed V and J ends, which lost 6 bases and 8 bases, there was a span of 14 bases. Germline CDR1 reads DFQATT; CDR2 reads SNEGSKA (reference sequence). The CDR3 runs to 12 residues. Here the CDR3 reads CSADRTEDIQYF. The CDR3 DNA follows: TGCAGTGCCGATCGGACGGAAGACATTCAGTACTTC.

The J gene is TRBJ2-2, the V gene TRBV6-5, with D possibly matching TRBD1 (5 bases). Per germline, CDR1 MNHEY and CDR2 SVGAGI. The V and J ends lost 4 bases and 9 bases respectively, with 12 bases between them. CDR3 length equals 13 residues. The CDR3 coding sequence is TGTGCCAGCAGTTCCCAGGGTGGCCGGGAGCTGTTTTTT. Residues: CASSSQGGRELFF.

This clonotype has ten or more counts. This chain links TRBV27 with TRBJ1-5; D not resolved. V was clipped by 2 bases and J by 6 bases, with 8 bases between them. Germline V gene sequence: CDR1 MNHEY, CDR2 SMNVEV (reference sequence). The CDR3 is 13 residues long. CDR3 in amino acids: CASSLSRTQPQHF. CDR3 DNA: TGTGCCAGCAGTTTAAGTCGTACTCAGCCCCAGCATTTT.

This clonotype occurred many times. The chain has TRBV11-2 and TRBJ2-7; D is unclear. Germline V lookup: CDR1 SGHAT, CDR2 FQNNGV. Between the trimmed V and J ends, which lost 4 bases and 6 bases, there was a span of 13 bases. The CDR3 is 13 amino acids. CDR3 sequence reads: CASSSPSTGEQYF. In DNA, the CDR3 is TGTGCCAGCAGCTCCCCCTCGACGGGCGAGCAGTACTTC.

Ten or more counts support this clonotype. The chain combines TRBV9 with TRBJ2-2, with D unresolved. V lost 4 bases and J 3 bases, leaving 10 bases between the germline ends. Germline lookup yields CDR1 SGDLS and CDR2 YYNGEE. The CDR3 consists of 14 residues. The CDR3 nucleotides read TGTGCCAGCAGCCCCAGGTCCCACACCGGGGAGCTGTTTTTT. Amino acids: CASSPRSHTGELFF.

The V gene is TRBV6-2 or TRBV6-3, the J gene TRBJ1-5; D remains unclear. V lost 2 bases and J lost 5, with 19 bases in between. Germline V gives CDR1 MNHEY, CDR2 SVGEGT. This CDR3 region has 17 residues. The CDR3 bases are TGTGCCAGCAGTTACGGTCGGGCACCATCAGGCGATCAGCCCCAGCATTTT. This codes for CASSYGRAPSGDQPQHF.

This clonotype was observed at least ten times. V is TRBV12-5 and J is TRBJ2-7; 11 bases are a match to TRBD1. V dropped 7 bases and J dropped 6; count of bases not matched to a gene: 8. The CDR3 totals 14 residues. The germline gives CDR1 LGHNT, CDR2 FRNRAP. The CDR3 protein is CASALRTGGSEQYF. CDR3 in DNA: TGTGCTAGTGCCTTAAGGACAGGGGGCTCCGAGCAGTACTTC.

The CDR3 loop is CASSYHGTDEQYF. As DNA, the CDR3 is TGCGCCAGCAGCTACCACGGGACAGACGAGCAGTACTTC. The chain employs TRBV5-1 and TRBJ2-7, with 7 bases aligning to TRBD1. CDR1 is SGHRS, CDR2 YFSETQ, per germline. The junction had 5 bases not matched to a gene; V was cut back by 3 bases and J by 5 bases. The CDR3 consists of 13 residues.

This clonotype came up many times. The rearrangement uses TRBV27 and TRBJ1-1, with D possibly being TRBD1 (6 bases). CDR1 is MNHEY, CDR2 SMNVEV, per germline (reference sequence). The CDR3 loop spans 13 amino acids. Trimming took off 6 bases at V and 10 bases at J, with 18 bases between the two ends. This chain's CDR3 is CASRPTGLVVAFF. In DNA, the CDR3 is TGTGCCAGCAGGCCAACAGGGTTGGTTGTAGCTTTCTTT.

This clonotype was detected many times. This rearrangement joins TRBV19 to TRBJ1-1, with 8 bases matching TRBD1. The CDR3 runs 12 residues. Per the germline V gene, CDR1 is LNHDA and CDR2 is SQIVND (reference sequence). Trimming cost V 8 bases and J 4 bases; bases outside gene matches: 3. The CDR3 reads CASQQGATEAFF. CDR3 DNA: TGTGCCAGTCAGCAGGGGGCCACTGAAGCTTTCTTT.

The table lists this clonotype with many counts. V gene TRBV20-1 combines with J gene TRBJ2-7, with 12 bases fitting TRBD2. Germline trimming cut 2 bases from V and 7 bases from J; bases unmatched to any gene: 15. The CDR3 covers 17 residues. The germline CDR1 and CDR2 sequences are DFQATT and SNEGSKA (reference sequence). CDR3 DNA sequence: TGCAGTGCTAGACCGGCCTTCGTGGGGCTAGCGGGAGGGGAGCAGTACTTC. Translation gives CSARPAFVGLAGGEQYF.

This clonotype was detected a few times. The chain recombines TRBV4-1 with TRBJ1-2; D uncertain. The germline V gene has CDR1 MGHRA and CDR2 YSYEKL. This CDR3 is built from 11 residues. The V end was cut by 1 base, the J end by 8 bases, with 5 bases between. CDR3 region: CASSQAGGYTF. The CDR3 DNA sequence: TGCGCCAGCAGCCAAGCCGGGGGCTACACCTTC.